The 32 T cell receptor beta chains presented below share a single source sample, sequenced in a study of blood T cell repertoires in COVID-19. The data were produced by immunoSEQ multiplex PCR, yet TCRdb's version contains in-frame clones alone and is incomplete. The table records under 150,000 clones, approximately 85% of them present only once. The material sequenced was peripheral blood. These receptors all stem from an older woman with COVID-19, enrolled during active disease.

The chain has TRBV7-9 and TRBJ1-4; 7 bases fit TRBD1. The CDR3 loop spans 17 amino acids. J gave up 0 bases and V 4 bases, and 8 bases lay outside the gene matches. Germline-derived CDR1 and CDR2 are SEHNR and FQNEAQ (reference sequence). The CDR3, as DNA: TGTGCCAGCAGCTCCTACGGGACAGCCGCAACTAATGAAAAACTGTTTTTT. Translated: CASSSYGTAATNEKLFF.

The rearrangement links TRBV28 to TRBJ1-2; 10 nucleotides align to TRBD1. In germline, CDR1 is MDHEN, CDR2 SYDVKM. With V trimmed by 6 bases and J by 5 bases, 6 bases remained unmatched. The length of the CDR3 is 14 residues. In DNA form, the CDR3 reads TGTGCCAGCAGCACAGGACAGGGGGAATATGGCTACACCTTC. It specifies CASSTGQGEYGYTF.

This clone was detected only once. The chain has TRBV4-1 and TRBJ2-7; 7 bases are shared with TRBD2. Germline trimming cut 1 base from V and 1 base from J; bases unmatched to any gene: 7. Germline V lookup: CDR1 MGHRA, CDR2 YSYEKL. The length of the CDR3 is 16 residues. CDR3 sequence (DNA): TGCGCCAGCAGCCAAGGTGGGACTACCCCATCCTACGAGCAGTACTTC. It is translated as CASSQGGTTPSYEQYF.

The chain uses TRBV19 and TRBJ2-3, with D possibly TRBD2 on 5 matching bases. The CDR3 spans 14 residues. V was cut by 4 bases and J by 3 bases, with 11 bases left in between. CDR1 and CDR2 (germline): LNHDA, SQIVND (reference sequence). CDR3 bases: TGTGCCAGTAGTAAGGCCTCGGGGACAGATACGCAGTATTTT. Encoded protein: CASSKASGTDTQYF.

V usage is TRBV15 and J usage is TRBJ2-7; tentatively, D is TRBD1 (5 bases). Trimming took 4 bases from V and 9 from J, leaving 16 bases between them. The CDR3 has 13 amino acids. Germline CDR1 LNHNV, CDR2 YYDKDF (reference sequence). The CDR3 is CATSKNRFQPQYF. The CDR3 nucleotides read TGTGCCACCAGCAAAAACAGGTTTCAACCGCAGTACTTC. The full variable domain, completed using reference TRBV15 and TRBJ2-7, is DAMVIQNPRYQVTQFGKPVTLSCSQTLNHNVMYWYQQKSSQAPKLLFHYYDKDFNNEADTPDNFQSRRPNTSFCFLDIRSPGLGDTAMYLCATSKNRFQPQYFGPGTRLTVT.

The chain employs TRBV5-4 and TRBJ1-5, with D uncertain. The CDR3 spans 15 residues. V shed 4 bases and J shed 5 bases, with 16 bases lying between them. CDR1 and CDR2 (germline): SGHNT, YYREEE (reference sequence). The CDR3 DNA reads TGTGCCAGCAGCCTGGCACCTCGAGGGTATCAGCCCCAGCATTTT. This codes for CASSLAPRGYQPQHF.

This rearrangement joins TRBV9 to TRBJ1-2; D perhaps matches TRBD1 (5 bases). The CDR3 runs 12 residues. V lost 4 bases, J lost 6 bases, and 10 bases lay in between. The germline gives CDR1 SGDLS, CDR2 YYNGEE. The DNA of the CDR3 is TGTGCCAGCAGCTCTGCAGGGAATGGCTACACCTTC. This gives the protein CASSSAGNGYTF.

The chain joins TRBV2 to TRBJ2-4; possibly TRBD1 for D (6 bases). CDR1 is SNHLY, CDR2 FYNNEI, per germline. V lost 6 bases and J lost 9, with 18 bases in between. CDR3 length: 14 residues. As DNA, the CDR3 is TGTGCCAGCAGATTCGAAACAGGGAGCGCCATTCAGTACTTC. It specifies CASRFETGSAIQYF.

The chain has TRBV5-5 and TRBJ1-2; TRBD1 matches at 7 bases. Losses at the gene ends were 3 bases for V and 2 bases for J; bases not matched to a gene: 4. The CDR3 has 14 residues. Germline lookup yields CDR1 SGHKS and CDR2 YYEKEE (reference sequence). The CDR3 region is CASSSPGGNYGYTF. The CDR3 region has the DNA TGTGCCAGCAGCTCGCCAGGGGGAAACTATGGCTACACCTTC.

The J gene is TRBJ2-1, the V gene TRBV9; D is undetermined. This CDR3 has 16 amino acids. The V gene's germline CDR1 is SGDLS and CDR2 YYNGEE. Trimming removed 0 bases at V and 7 bases at J, with 17 bases between. This chain's CDR3 is CASSVDTDPMWNEQFF. CDR3 coding DNA: TGTGCCAGCAGCGTAGATACAGACCCCATGTGGAATGAGCAGTTCTTC.

This clone has just one count. The chain links TRBV30 to TRBJ1-3; possible D gene TRBD1, 6 bases. The germline V gene has CDR1 GTSNPN and CDR2 SVGIG (reference sequence). V lost 0 bases and J lost 4, with 19 bases in between. The CDR3 is 17 amino acids. The CDR3 spells CAWSVDRMRGTGNTIYF. DNA for the CDR3: TGTGCCTGGAGTGTTGATAGAATGAGGGGGACAGGAAACACCATATATTTT.

The CDR3 coding sequence is TGCGCCAGCAGCCGAAAGGGGGCTCGTAACTATGGCTACACCTTC. It is translated as CASSRKGARNYGYTF. The chain uses TRBV4-1 and TRBJ1-2; 7 nucleotides agree with TRBD1. Germline-derived CDR1 and CDR2 are MGHRA and YSYEKL. After removal of 4 bases from V and 1 base from J, the junction contained 6 bases not matched to a gene. The CDR3 length is 15 residues.

This clone was seen a single time. The J gene is TRBJ2-1, the V gene TRBV5-4; D is unclear. Germline lookup yields CDR1 SGHNT and CDR2 YYREEE (reference sequence). V lost 0 bases, J lost 5 bases, and 12 bases lay in between. CDR3 length equals 15 residues. For the CDR3, the DNA is TGTGCCAGCAGCTTGGCGTACAGTAAAAACAATGAGCAGTTCTTC. It specifies CASSLAYSKNNEQFF.

The chain couples TRBV3-1 (or the pseudogene TRBV3-2) to TRBJ1-3; D may be TRBD1 (5 bases). Germline CDR1 LGHDT, CDR2 YNNKEL (reference sequence). The CDR3 runs 16 residues. Trimming removed 4 bases at V and 0 bases at J, with 13 bases between. For the CDR3, the DNA is TGTGCCAGCAGCCGCGTACAGGAGCTCTCTGGAAACACCATATATTTT. This translates into CASSRVQELSGNTIYF.

The chain is built from TRBV15 and TRBJ1-2, with D uncertain. From germline, CDR1 is LNHNV and CDR2 YYDKDF (reference sequence). The V end lost 4 bases, the J end lost 6 bases, and 18 bases lay between the germline ends. The CDR3 is 15 residues long. CDR3 DNA sequence: TGTGCCACCAGCATCTTGGAGCCCCCGATAGATGGCTACACCTTC. It codes for CATSILEPPIDGYTF.

The rearrangement links TRBV18 to TRBJ2-7; tentatively, D is TRBD2 (5 bases). The CDR3 is 19 amino acids. Germline loops: CDR1 KGHSH, CDR2 LQKENI. V shed 1 base and J shed 0 bases, with 22 bases lying between them. The CDR3 spells CASSPQSLKGEGSSYEQYF. DNA of the CDR3: TGTGCCAGCTCACCACAAAGCCTAAAGGGAGAGGGAAGCTCCTACGAGCAGTACTTC.

The chain couples TRBV7-2 to TRBJ1-6, with TRBD1 identical over 7 bases. From germline, CDR1 is SGHTA and CDR2 FQGNSA. The CDR3 consists of 16 residues. Trimming cost V 3 bases and J 6 bases; bases outside gene matches: 8. The CDR3 DNA is TGTGCCAGCAGCTTGACAGGGATCTTTACTAATTCACCCCTCCACTTT. The encoded protein is CASSLTGIFTNSPLHF. The full variable domain, its missing parts supplied by reference TRBV7-2 and TRBJ1-6, is GAGVSQSPSNKVTEKGKDVELRCDPISGHTALYWYRQSLGQGLEFLIYFQGNSAPDKSGLPSDRFSAERTGGSVSTLTIQRTQQEDSAVYLCASSLTGIFTNSPLHFGNGTRLTVT.

The chain uses TRBV10-3 and TRBJ2-3; 9 bases are shared with TRBD1. There are 15 residues in the CDR3. Germline V lookup: CDR1 ENHRY, CDR2 SYGVKD. Losses at the gene ends were 8 bases for V and 4 bases for J; bases not matched to a gene: 10. The CDR3 coding sequence is TGTGCCATCGGGCCCCGACAGGGGGTTGCAGATACGCAGTATTTT. It encodes CAIGPRQGVADTQYF.

V is TRBV24-1 and J is TRBJ2-5; D possibly corresponds to TRBD1 (6 bases). The CDR3 consists of 13 residues. Per the germline V gene, CDR1 is KGHDR and CDR2 is SFDVKD. The ends were cut back, 7 bases at V and 5 bases at J, with 13 bases in the middle. The CDR3 DNA follows: TGTGCCACCAGGAGGGGCAGGGGTGAGACCCAGTACTTC. Its translation: CATRRGRGETQYF.

This clone was found a few times. This chain links TRBV3-1 (or the pseudogene TRBV3-2) with TRBJ2-1; TRBD2 matches at 9 bases. The CDR3 has 16 amino acids. The V gene end was trimmed by 3 bases and the J gene end by 6 bases; junction bases not matched to a gene: 9. The germline CDR1 and CDR2 sequences are LGHDT and YNNKEL (reference sequence). CDR3 amino acids: CASSHISGGLVNEQFF. The CDR3 DNA is TGTGCCAGCAGCCATATCAGCGGGGGGTTGGTCAATGAGCAGTTCTTC.

The V gene is TRBV7-3, the J gene TRBJ1-2; D gene unclear. Trimming stripped 4 bases from V and 7 bases from J, with 10 bases between. This CDR3 comprises 12 residues. Germline-derived CDR1 and CDR2 are SGHTA and FQGTGA. The CDR3 loop reads CASSSRDGGYTF. CDR3 coding DNA: TGTGCCAGCAGCTCCCGAGATGGTGGCTACACCTTC.

This chain joins TRBV3-1 (or the pseudogene TRBV3-2) and TRBJ1-2; 7 positions agree with TRBD1. V lost 7 bases and J lost 5; bases outside the gene matches: 13. Per the germline V gene, CDR1 is LGHDT and CDR2 is YNNKEL (reference sequence). This CDR3 spans 15 amino acids. The CDR3 DNA sequence: TGTGCCAGCACCCATCAACCGGGACAGCGATATGGCTACACCTTC. Amino acids: CASTHQPGQRYGYTF.

The chain employs TRBV5-1 and TRBJ2-1; 8 bases line up with TRBD1. Germline CDR1 reads SGHRS; CDR2 reads YFSETQ. The CDR3 is 15 amino acids. The V segment lost 0 bases and the J segment 2 bases; nucleotides outside the gene matches: 1. The CDR3 sequence: CASSLDRGTYNEQFF. DNA of the CDR3: TGCGCCAGCAGCTTGGACAGGGGGACCTACAATGAGCAGTTCTTC.

The chain joins TRBV6-2 or TRBV6-3 to TRBJ2-7, with TRBD2 identical over 8 bases. The CDR3 sequence is 15 residues long. Germline V gene lookup returns CDR1 MNHEY and CDR2 SVGEGT. The trim removed 2 bases at V and 2 bases at J, leaving 5 bases unmatched. CDR3 amino acids: CASSYVGGGPYEQYF. CDR3 DNA: TGTGCCAGCAGTTACGTCGGGGGGGGGCCCTACGAGCAGTACTTC.

The CDR3 sequence is CASSMGAGTGGYGYTF. The CDR3 DNA sequence: TGTGCCAGTAGTATGGGGGCCGGGACAGGGGGCTATGGCTACACCTTC. V is TRBV19 and J is TRBJ1-2, with TRBD1 matching 11 bases. CDR1 and CDR2 from the germline V gene are LNHDA and SQIVND (reference sequence). The V segment lost 3 bases and the J segment 4 bases; nucleotides outside the gene matches: 7. This CDR3 comprises 16 residues.

This rearrangement joins TRBV27 to TRBJ1-6; no clear D. The CDR3 runs to 13 residues. Per germline, CDR1 MNHEY and CDR2 SMNVEV (reference sequence). Between the trimmed V and J ends, which lost 2 bases and 9 bases, there was a span of 8 bases. CDR3 bases: TGTGCCAGCAGTTTAGCCTACGGTTCACCCCTCCACTTT. As protein: CASSLAYGSPLHF.

This chain uses TRBV7-9 with TRBJ2-5, with 7 bases lining up with TRBD2. V gave up 5 bases and J gave up 7 bases; unmatched junction bases: 4. The CDR3 consists of 12 residues. From germline, CDR1 is SEHNR and CDR2 FQNEAQ (reference sequence). In DNA form, the CDR3 reads TGTGCCAGCAGCCCGTGGGGGGGGACCCAGTACTTC. This gives the protein CASSPWGGTQYF.

The V call is TRBV27, the J call TRBJ2-5, with TRBD2 identical over 7 bases. Germline CDR1 reads MNHEY; CDR2 reads SMNVEV (reference sequence). CDR3 length: 16 amino acids. V trimming: 3 bases; J trimming: 2 bases; junction bases outside the gene matches: 9. The CDR3 sequence is CASSLDLGGSQETQYF. The CDR3 DNA reads TGTGCCAGCAGTTTGGATCTCGGGGGGTCGCAAGAGACCCAGTACTTC.

The CDR3 protein is CASSSDRVANTEAFF. In DNA form, the CDR3 reads TGTGCCAGCAGCTCGGACAGGGTGGCGAACACTGAAGCTTTCTTT. The rearrangement uses TRBV7-8 and TRBJ1-1; TRBD1 aligns across 8 bases. Trimming removed 4 bases from V and 1 base from J; junction bases left unmatched: 5. This CDR3 is built from 15 residues. The germline CDR1 and CDR2 sequences are SGHVS and FQNEAQ.

V is TRBV6-1 and J is TRBJ1-1, with D tentatively TRBD1 (5 bases). V was pared by 2 bases and J by 1 base, with 8 bases between. CDR1 is MNHNS, CDR2 SASEGT, per germline. The CDR3 spans 14 residues. The CDR3 spells CASSEPTGNTEAFF. CDR3 nucleotide sequence: TGTGCCAGCAGTGAACCTACAGGGAACACTGAAGCTTTCTTT.

The rearrangement joins TRBV15 to TRBJ1-2; D call uncertain. Germline assignment: CDR1 LNHNV and CDR2 YYDKDF (reference sequence). Between the trimmed V and J ends, which lost 0 bases and 4 bases, there was a span of 9 bases. The CDR3 is made up of 14 amino acids. The CDR3 loop is CATSRDSVSYGYTF. CDR3 DNA: TGTGCCACCAGCAGAGATTCGGTCTCCTATGGCTACACCTTC.

The chain's CDR3 is CASSSGQGSGTEAFF. In DNA, the CDR3 is TGTGCCAGCAGCTCGGGACAGGGATCGGGCACTGAAGCTTTCTTT. The rearrangement links TRBV7-3 to TRBJ1-1; 9 bases line up with TRBD1. The germline CDR1 and CDR2 sequences are SGHTA and FQGTGA. This CDR3 has 15 amino acids. Trimming cost V 4 bases and J 4 bases; bases outside gene matches: 7.